This TCR beta chain is drawn from a study of identical twins (dated by TCRdb to 2016 to 2017). For context, the study as a whole: To test whether fetal clonotypes persist, this study deep-sequenced TCR alpha and beta repertoires from monozygotic twins, from unrelated adults of various ages, and from cord blood. To rule out contamination, replicate twin experiments were performed at different times with different library preparation protocols. The full study reports these points: Because the same donors could not be followed over many years, the conclusions depended on cross-sectional statistical analysis. Abundant cord blood beta clonotypes carried fewer insertions; young adult naive repertoires showed a weaker similar trend, while memory repertoires showed none. In monozygotic twins, recombination models systematically underestimated out-of-frame TCR alpha sharing, but the models matched the sharing seen between unrelated individuals. Compared with coincidental sharing between unrelated individuals, an excess of low generation-probability sequences was observed among out-of-frame TCR alpha sequences shared between twins. A weaker excess of twin sharing was found in beta out-of-frame sequences because the signal-to-noise ratio was lowered by fewer shared sequences. Invariant T cells such as MAIT and iNKT could partly confound zero-insertion analyses, though diverse VJ usage argued against this for most clonotypes.

Every donor was a healthy Caucasian. Three pairs of female monozygotic twins, all aged roughly 18 to 30 years, were included in the twin cohort. Using Miltenyi CD45RO+ enrichment and human naive T-cell isolation kits, memory (CD45RO+) and naive T cells were isolated from PBMC. The library was produced with 5' RACE. Sequencing instrument: Illumina HiSeq 2000. Template switching added a universal primer binding site, and the final cDNA carried a unique molecular identifier that allowed TCR cDNA molecules to be counted accurately. Specific primers in the conserved constant-segment region were used to synthesize first-strand cDNA for TCR alpha and beta chains. To control for contamination, every cDNA library was double barcoded, receiving both a SMART-Mk sample barcode and Illumina barcodes. TruSeq adapter sequences along with Illumina sample barcodes were introduced in two successive PCR steps. TCR alpha and beta cDNA libraries were sequenced on the Illumina HiSeq platform with custom primers. Concerning the study's data processing: Unique molecular identifiers were extracted from raw reads with MiGEC, and CDR3 positions were determined with MiXCR. Recombination models were inferred per individual with the repgenHMM and IGoR tools using an EM algorithm. The analysis of shared clonotypes was done with the tcR package in R, with sharing normalized by the product of cloneset sizes. To study raw recombination free of thymic and clonal selection effects, out-of-frame nonproductive sequences were analyzed. The public reads were run again by TCRdb, first through fastp at Q25 and then through MiXCR, and only productive beta chains were kept. Each CDR3 protein appears once, grouped with its most common genes and DNA. In this record, the V and J calls reflect TCRdb's handling and not the investigators' own analysis. For this sample the table gives about 240,000 distinct CDR3 sequences, of which roughly an eighth were detected only once. Of the sample, roughly 4.2% is held by the ten largest clones.

The CDR3 starts with the cysteine, ends with the phenylalanine, and has 15 residues. Here the CDR3 DNA is all that survives: 45 bases in frame from base 1. For CDR1 and CDR2, the germline V gene lists SGHAT and FQNNGV. At the junction V is shortened by 0 bases and J by 0 bases; bases outside the gene matches: 2. As regards this clonotype: Its antigen is unknown. Base qualities are not at hand, and no much larger clone is one base apart.

Separately, the same data were catalogued under a study of yellow fever vaccine responses in identical twins. As the second publication notes: According to the authors, in identical twins the way T cells responded to vaccination appeared partly convergent and partly personalized. In the study, vaccine-responding T cell clones were precisely tracked in identical twins.

Material: memory (CD45RO+) T cells sorted from blood. The cell subset or site label corresponds to: CD45RO+ enriched T cells. The clonotype originates from a young woman in good health. Recombination joined TRBV11-2 with TRBJ2-7; 7 bases in the middle match TRBD1. The CDR3 has the sequence CASSLEGDSSYEQYF. Here is the DNA: TGTGCCAGCAGCTTAGAGGGGGACAGCTCCTACGAGCAGTACTTC.